This T cell receptor beta chain was sequenced during a study of blood T cell repertoires in COVID-19. Study background: Samples representing acute and convalescent COVID-19 were sourced from the United States, Italy and Spain.

Original handling: Nucleated cell number was recorded as an estimate derived from reference gene primer amplification. The data were produced by immunoSEQ multiplex PCR, yet TCRdb's version contains in-frame clones alone and is incomplete. V, J and clone size reflect that table, while D and trimming were determined from the DNA. The sample has about 93,000 clones, approximately 89% seen once. The CDR3 extends over 13 amino acids. The germline CDR1 and CDR2 sequences are MNHEY and SVGAGI. With 6 bases clipped from V and 3 bases from J, the junction kept 4 bases outside the gene matches. This receptor was taken from a man aged 50-60 years with acute or convalescent COVID-19. The sequencing sample was made of peripheral blood. The chain uses TRBV6-5 and TRBJ2-5, with 7 nucleotides matching TRBD1. CDR3 sequence (DNA): TGTGCCAGCAGGACAGGGTTAAAAGAGACCCAGTACTTC. Translation gives CASRTGLKETQYF.